This T cell receptor (beta chain) was sequenced for a study of T cells in Graves' hyperthyroidism and ophthalmopathy. General study results and limits: In validation, the model predicted ophthalmopathy. These predictions came a median approximately 6.5 months before onset. Expanded thyroid clonotypes (above 0.001) were mostly also found in blood.

What was amplified from RNA transcripts were TCR beta CDR3 regions. Primed by the HTBI set, a first-round RT-PCR was run on the TCR CDR3. Each CDR3 protein is one row after TCRdb ran MiXCR on the multiplex PCR reads. This sample has about 510,000 distinct CDR3 sequences, with about 14% found just once. The CDR3 contains 19 residues. Deletions cut 1 base from V and 2 bases from J, with 21 bases between. Germline-derived CDR1 and CDR2 are SNHLY and FYNNEI. The study excluded patients with uncontrolled infection, other autoimmune disease, pregnancy or lactation. PBMCs were obtained from over 8.5 ml fresh peripheral blood. This clonotype was observed at least ten times. Its antigen remains unknown.

The sequencing input was blood. The receptor comes from a woman aged 40 to 50 with Graves' hyperthyroidism. The genes are TRBV2 and TRBJ1-5, with D unclear. CDR3: CASSEVIGFARSGNQPQHF. DNA of the CDR3: TGTGCCAGCAGTGAAGTCATCGGTTTCGCGAGGTCGGGCAATCAGCCCCAGCATTTT.